These T cell receptor beta chains were read from a single sample in a study of blood T cell repertoires in COVID-19. The protocol was immunoSEQ multiplex PCR, while the TCRdb copy is restricted to in-frame clones and leaves out a portion. The sample has fewer than 700,000 clones, roughly nine tenths seen once; the top ten hold roughly 8%. The sequenced material came from peripheral blood. Receptors originate from a woman in her forties or fifties with COVID-19, enrolled during active disease. Each CDR3 is given with its conserved first and last residue. The D gene is left open where the match is weak. The size field is filled for only some rows; it gives once, few, many or a size class.

D	size	V	J	CDR3	DNA
-	-	TRBV11-3	TRBJ2-1	CASSSRSYNEQFF	TGTGCCAGCAGCTCACGGTCCTACAATGAGCAGTTCTTC
-	-	TRBV29-1	TRBJ1-2	CSASSREGYGYTF	TGCAGCGCCTCATCTCGGGAGGGCTATGGCTACACCTTC
-	-	TRBV2	TRBJ1-3	CASSRGFNKQNTIYF	TGTGCCAGCAGTCGTGGTTTTAATAAACAGAACACCATATATTTT
-	few	TRBV4-1	TRBJ1-5	CASSQVQDQPQHF	TGCGCCAGCAGCCAAGTTCAGGATCAGCCCCAGCATTTT
TRBD2	-	TRBV5-1	TRBJ2-3	CASSATSGGATDTQYF	TGCGCCAGCAGCGCCACTAGCGGGGGGGCAACAGATACGCAGTATTTT
-	-	TRBV7-9	TRBJ1-2	CASSFGSYGYTF	TGTGCCAGCAGCTTCGGGTCGTACGGCTACACCTTC
-	-	TRBV19	TRBJ2-2	CASWGDSNTGELFF	TGTGCCAGTTGGGGGGATTCGAACACCGGGGAGCTGTTTTTT
TRBD1	-	TRBV7-9	TRBJ1-4	CASSLAGGSNEKLFF	TGTGCCAGCAGCCTAGCAGGGGGCTCCAATGAAAAACTGTTTTTT
-	-	TRBV30	TRBJ2-2	CAWSVSRIVTGELFF	TGTGCCTGGAGTGTCTCTAGGATCGTAACCGGGGAGCTGTTTTTT
TRBD1	-	TRBV10-1	TRBJ2-2	CASTGGPGDGELFF	TGCGCCAGCACAGGGGGACCTGGTGATGGGGAGCTGTTTTTT
TRBD1	-	TRBV6-5	TRBJ1-2	CASSYSATGGGYGYTF	TGTGCCAGCAGTTACTCGGCGACAGGGGGTGGCTATGGCTACACCTTC
TRBD1	-	TRBV12-5	TRBJ2-5	CASGPGQTTAQETQYF	TGTGCTAGTGGACCGGGACAGACTACCGCCCAAGAGACCCAGTACTTC
TRBD1	-	TRBV24-1	TRBJ1-5	CATSGPTGEQPQHF	TGTGCCACCAGTGGCCCGACAGGGGAACAGCCCCAGCATTTT
-	once	TRBV5-1	TRBJ2-7	CASSLYRDSYEQYF	TGCGCCAGCAGCCTGTACAGGGACTCCTACGAGCAGTACTTC
TRBD1	-	TRBV27	TRBJ1-5	CASSPRGEGNQPQHF	TGTGCCAGCAGTCCCAGGGGGGAGGGCAATCAGCCCCAGCATTTT
-	-	TRBV28	TRBJ1-1	CASSDSSNTEAFF	TGTGCCAGCAGTGACAGCTCTAACACTGAAGCTTTCTTT
-	-	TRBV9	TRBJ2-7	CASTPGLLSSYEQYF	TGTGCCAGCACTCCGGGACTTCTGAGCTCCTACGAGCAGTACTTC
TRBD2	-	TRBV9	TRBJ2-3	CASTRLAGGYTDTQYF	TGTGCCAGTACCCGACTAGCGGGGGGCTACACAGATACGCAGTATTTT
-	once	TRBV6-4	TRBJ2-3	CASSATLYTDTQYF	TGTGCCAGCAGTGCGACACTCTACACAGATACGCAGTATTTT
TRBD1	-	TRBV6-5	TRBJ2-7	CASSYTDGQVQYF	TGTGCCAGCAGTTACACCGACGGACAGGTGCAGTACTTC
TRBD2	-	TRBV24-1	TRBJ2-5	CATSDPGSGGTQETQYF	TGTGCCACCAGTGATCCGGGAAGCGGGGGGACCCAAGAGACCCAGTACTTC
TRBD1	-	TRBV6-2/TRBV6-3	TRBJ1-5	CASSYLPHRDRNQPQHF	TGTGCCAGCAGTTACTTGCCCCACCGGGACAGAAATCAGCCCCAGCATTTT
TRBD1	-	TRBV5-1	TRBJ1-1	CASSIGDRNTEAFF	TGCGCCAGCAGCATCGGGGACAGGAACACTGAAGCTTTCTTT
TRBD1	-	TRBV19	TRBJ1-1	CASTPFPDRGQVEAFF	TGTGCCAGTACTCCTTTCCCCGACAGGGGGCAGGTTGAAGCTTTCTTT
-	-	TRBV5-1	TRBJ2-7	CASSFSREQYF	TGCGCCAGCAGCTTCTCCCGCGAGCAGTACTTC
-	-	TRBV7-7	TRBJ2-1	CASSSGGPSEQFF	TGTGCCAGCAGCTCCGGGGGGCCGAGTGAGCAGTTCTTC
-	-	TRBV1	TRBJ1-1	CTSSRRGRNTEAFF	TGCACCAGCAGCCGTCGGGGGAGGAACACTGAAGCTTTCTTT
TRBD2	-	TRBV2	TRBJ2-5	CASSGLAGAETQYF	TGTGCCAGCAGTGGCTTAGCGGGTGCAGAGACCCAGTACTTC
TRBD1	few	TRBV6-5	TRBJ1-5	CASRQGGSNQPQHF	TGTGCCAGCAGACAGGGGGGGAGCAATCAGCCCCAGCATTTT
-	-	TRBV5-5	TRBJ1-5	CASSLVYFNQPQHF	TGTGCCAGCAGCTTGGTATACTTCAATCAGCCCCAGCATTTT
-	-	TRBV9	TRBJ1-1	CASSVIFGSNTEAFF	TGTGCCAGCAGCGTAATCTTCGGGAGTAACACTGAAGCTTTCTTT
-	-	TRBV12-3/TRBV12-4	TRBJ1-4	CASSLGRSEKLFF	TGTGCCAGCAGTTTAGGCAGGTCTGAAAAACTGTTTTTT
-	-	TRBV19	TRBJ1-2	CASSPPGPGGYTF	TGTGCCAGTAGTCCCCCGGGTCCGGGTGGCTACACCTTC
TRBD2	-	TRBV4-1	TRBJ2-7	CASSQIPLAGLPPYEQYF	TGCGCCAGCAGCCAAATCCCCCTAGCGGGGTTACCCCCCTACGAGCAGTACTTC
TRBD1	-	TRBV30	TRBJ1-2	CAWSEQGLGGYTF	TGTGCCTGGAGTGAACAGGGGCTGGGAGGCTACACCTTC
-	-	TRBV11-2	TRBJ2-6	CASSLGQGGTGANVLTF	TGTGCCAGCAGCCTGGGGCAGGGGGGAACTGGGGCCAACGTCCTGACTTTC
-	once	TRBV27	TRBJ2-4	CASGGFKNIQYF	TGTGCCAGCGGGGGGTTTAAAAACATTCAGTACTTC
-	-	TRBV5-1	TRBJ1-3	CASSKQGAGNTIYF	TGCGCCAGCAGCAAACAGGGAGCTGGAAACACCATATATTTT
-	-	TRBV5-5	TRBJ2-2	CASSAGILSGELFF	TGTGCCAGCAGCGCGGGTATTTTGTCGGGGGAGCTGTTTTTT
-	-	TRBV5-8	TRBJ2-1	CASSLVAGRSLHEQFF	TGTGCCAGCAGCCTAGTGGCGGGGAGGTCCCTCCATGAGCAGTTCTTC
-	-	TRBV6-5	TRBJ2-7	CASSYGPYEQYF	TGTGCCAGCAGCTACGGCCCCTACGAGCAGTACTTC
TRBD2	-	TRBV11-2	TRBJ2-7	CASSPESGGSYEQYF	TGTGCCAGCAGCCCTGAAAGCGGGGGCTCCTACGAGCAGTACTTC
-	-	TRBV6-5	TRBJ2-5	CASTWALGGETQYF	TGTGCCAGCACCTGGGCCCTAGGGGGAGAGACCCAGTACTTC
-	few	TRBV3-1/TRBV3-2	TRBJ2-5	CASSQTRGETQYF	TGTGCCAGCAGCCAAACCCGGGGGGAGACCCAGTACTTC
-	-	TRBV2	TRBJ2-7	CASNRGATSYEQYF	TGTGCCAGCAATCGCGGGGCCACCTCCTACGAGCAGTACTTC
-	-	TRBV4-1	TRBJ1-3	CASSHLDLGFSSGNTIYF	TGCGCCAGCAGCCATCTTGACCTCGGGTTCTCCTCTGGAAACACCATATATTTT
-	few	TRBV3-1/TRBV3-2	TRBJ2-7	CASSSTGYEQYF	TGTGCCAGCAGCAGTACAGGCTACGAGCAGTACTTC
TRBD1	-	TRBV5-1	TRBJ1-4	CASSPGQGLDEKLFF	TGCGCCAGCAGCCCGGGACAGGGACTAGATGAAAAACTGTTTTTT
TRBD1	-	TRBV2	TRBJ2-7	CASSGTGGPYEQYF	TGTGCCAGCAGTGGGACAGGGGGCCCCTACGAGCAGTACTTC
-	once	TRBV3-1/TRBV3-2	TRBJ2-3	CASSQAGDTQYF	TGTGCCAGCAGCCAAGCGGGTGATACGCAGTATTTT
TRBD1	-	TRBV7-9	TRBJ1-6	CASSPIQGADPLHF	TGTGCCAGCAGCCCGATACAGGGGGCTGATCCCCTCCACTTT
-	-	TRBV5-1	TRBJ2-3	CASSLGPGETDTQYF	TGCGCCAGCAGCTTGGGGCCAGGGGAAACAGATACGCAGTATTTT
-	-	TRBV3-1/TRBV3-2	TRBJ2-2	CASSRNTGGSGGELFF	TGTGCCAGCAGCCGAAACACTGGGGGCTCGGGCGGGGAGCTGTTTTTT
-	-	TRBV13	TRBJ2-7	CASSFRTETYEQYF	TGTGCCAGCAGCTTCCGGACTGAGACGTACGAGCAGTACTTC